This TCR beta chain stems from a study of shared clonotypes between healthy human individuals. Germline V gives CDR1 SGHTS, CDR2 YDEGEE. There are 12 residues in the CDR3. The ends were cut back, 5 bases at V and 2 bases at J, with 8 bases in the middle. Only in-frame clones appear in the TCRdb table, and some are missing; sequencing was by immunoSEQ multiplex PCR. The table includes some 2.1 million clones, roughly 94% detected once. The rearrangement joins TRBV5-8 to TRBJ2-7; D tentatively fits TRBD1 or TRBD2 (6 bases each). The sample was naive CD4+ T cells sorted from blood. Subset: CD45RA+ positively selected. This clonotype originated in a man aged 18 to 35 in good health. CDR3 sequence reads: CASRRGAYEQYF. Written as DNA, the CDR3 is TGTGCCAGCAGGAGGGGGGCCTACGAGCAGTACTTC.